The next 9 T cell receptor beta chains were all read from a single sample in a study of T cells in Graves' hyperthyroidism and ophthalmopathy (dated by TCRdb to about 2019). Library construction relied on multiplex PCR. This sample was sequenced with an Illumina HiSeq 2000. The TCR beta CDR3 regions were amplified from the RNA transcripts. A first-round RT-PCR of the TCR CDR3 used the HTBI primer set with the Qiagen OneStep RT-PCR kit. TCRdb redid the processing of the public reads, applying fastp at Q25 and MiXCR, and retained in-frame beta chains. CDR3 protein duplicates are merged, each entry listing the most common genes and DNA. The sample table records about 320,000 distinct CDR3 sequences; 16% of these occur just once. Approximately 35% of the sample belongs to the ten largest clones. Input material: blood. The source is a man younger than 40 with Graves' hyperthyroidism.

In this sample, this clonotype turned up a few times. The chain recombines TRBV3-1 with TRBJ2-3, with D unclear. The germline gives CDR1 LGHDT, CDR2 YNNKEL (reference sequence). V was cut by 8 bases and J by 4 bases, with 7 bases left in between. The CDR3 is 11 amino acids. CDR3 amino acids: CASSGADTQYF. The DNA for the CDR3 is TGTGCCAGCTCGGGCGCAGATACGCAGTATTTT.

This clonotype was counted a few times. In DNA form, the CDR3 reads TGCAGCGTCGACCCGGGATCCGATGAAGGAAAACTGTTTTTT. It is translated as CSVDPGSDEGKLFF. The rearrangement links TRBV29-1 to TRBJ1-4; D unclear. Per germline, CDR1 SQVTM and CDR2 ANQGSEA. CDR3 length: 14 amino acids. V lost 6 bases and J lost 10, with 21 bases in between. The full variable domain, in which reference TRBV29-1 and TRBJ1-4 provide the parts outside the CDR3, is SAVISQKPSRDICQRGTSLTIQCQVDSQVTMMFWYRQQPGQSLTLIATANQGSEATYESGFVIDKFPISRPNLTFSTLTVSNMSPEDSSIYLCSVDPGSDEGKLFFGSGTQLSVL.

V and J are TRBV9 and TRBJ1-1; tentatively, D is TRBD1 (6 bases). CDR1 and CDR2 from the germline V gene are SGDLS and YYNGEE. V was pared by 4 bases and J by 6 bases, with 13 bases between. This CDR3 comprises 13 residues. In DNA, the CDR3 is TGTGCCAGCAGCCAAGGGGGGGCATCTGAAGCTTTCTTT. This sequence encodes CASSQGGASEAFF.

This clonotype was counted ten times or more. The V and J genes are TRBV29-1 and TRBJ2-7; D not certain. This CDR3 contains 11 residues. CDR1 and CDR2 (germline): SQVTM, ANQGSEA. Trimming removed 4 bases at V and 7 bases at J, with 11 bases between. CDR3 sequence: CSVVQAREQYF. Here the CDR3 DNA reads TGCAGCGTTGTCCAGGCCAGAGAGCAGTACTTC.

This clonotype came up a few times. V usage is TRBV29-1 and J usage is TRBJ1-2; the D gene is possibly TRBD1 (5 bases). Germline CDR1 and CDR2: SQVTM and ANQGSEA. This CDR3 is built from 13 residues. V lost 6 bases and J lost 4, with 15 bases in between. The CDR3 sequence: CSVQKAGFYGYTF. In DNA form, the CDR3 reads TGCAGCGTCCAGAAAGCAGGGTTCTATGGCTACACCTTC.

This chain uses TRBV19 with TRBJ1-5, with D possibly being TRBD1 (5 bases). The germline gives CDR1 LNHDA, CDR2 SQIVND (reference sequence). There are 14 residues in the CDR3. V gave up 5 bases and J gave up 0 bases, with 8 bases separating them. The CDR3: CASSVTGSNQPQHF. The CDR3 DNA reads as TGTGCCAGTAGTGTAACAGGTAGCAATCAGCCCCAGCATTTT.

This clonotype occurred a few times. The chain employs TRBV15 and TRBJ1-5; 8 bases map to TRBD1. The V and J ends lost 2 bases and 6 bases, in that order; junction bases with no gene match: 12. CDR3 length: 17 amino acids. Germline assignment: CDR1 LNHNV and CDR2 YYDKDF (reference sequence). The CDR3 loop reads CATSRTAGGQQIQPQHF. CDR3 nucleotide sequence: TGTGCCACCAGCAGAACGGCAGGGGGCCAGCAAATTCAGCCCCAGCATTTT. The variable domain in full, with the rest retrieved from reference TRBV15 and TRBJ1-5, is DAMVIQNPRYQVTQFGKPVTLSCSQTLNHNVMYWYQQKSSQAPKLLFHYYDKDFNNEADTPDNFQSRRPNTSFCFLDIRSPGLGDTAMYLCATSRTAGGQQIQPQHFGDGTRLSIL.

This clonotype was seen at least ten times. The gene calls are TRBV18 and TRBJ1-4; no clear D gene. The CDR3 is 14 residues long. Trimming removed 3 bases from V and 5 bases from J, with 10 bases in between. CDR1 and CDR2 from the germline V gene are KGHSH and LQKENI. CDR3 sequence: CASSPFDGNEKLFF. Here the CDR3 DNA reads TGTGCCAGCTCACCGTTTGACGGGAATGAAAAACTGTTTTTT.

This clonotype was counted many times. The CDR3 DNA reads TGTGCCACCAGTGATTTGCGGCAGGGTAGCGCAGATACGCAGTATTTT. This sequence encodes CATSDLRQGSADTQYF. The J gene is TRBJ2-3, the V gene TRBV24-1; D may match TRBD1 or TRBD2 (5 bases each). Per germline, CDR1 KGHDR and CDR2 SFDVKD. This CDR3 contains 16 residues. Trimming pared 0 bases from V and 4 bases from J, leaving 13 bases between.